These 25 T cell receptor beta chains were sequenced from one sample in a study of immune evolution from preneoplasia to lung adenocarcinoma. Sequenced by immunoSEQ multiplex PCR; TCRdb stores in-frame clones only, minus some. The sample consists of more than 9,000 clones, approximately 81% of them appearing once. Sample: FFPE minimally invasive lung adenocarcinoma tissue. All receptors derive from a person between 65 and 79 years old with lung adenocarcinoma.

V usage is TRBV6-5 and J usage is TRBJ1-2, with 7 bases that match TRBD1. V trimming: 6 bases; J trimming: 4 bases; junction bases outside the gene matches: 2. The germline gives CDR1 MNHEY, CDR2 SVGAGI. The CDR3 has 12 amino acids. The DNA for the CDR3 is TGTGCCAGCAGGGGGACAGCCTATGGCTACACCTTC. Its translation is CASRGTAYGYTF.

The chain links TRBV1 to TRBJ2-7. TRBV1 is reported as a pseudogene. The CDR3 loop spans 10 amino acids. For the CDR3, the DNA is TGCACCAGCAGCTCCAATCCCCGGTACTTC. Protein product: CTSSSNPRYF.

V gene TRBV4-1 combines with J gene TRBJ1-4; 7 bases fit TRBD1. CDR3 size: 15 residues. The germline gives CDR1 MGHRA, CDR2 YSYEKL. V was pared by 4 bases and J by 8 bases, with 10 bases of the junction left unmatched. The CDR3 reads CASSPTGTAGEKLFF. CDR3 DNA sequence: TGCGCCAGCAGCCCAACCGGGACAGCGGGGGAAAAACTGTTTTTT.

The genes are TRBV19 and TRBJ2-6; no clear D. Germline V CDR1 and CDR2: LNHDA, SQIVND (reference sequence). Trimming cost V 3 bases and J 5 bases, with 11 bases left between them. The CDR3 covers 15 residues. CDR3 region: CASSMDGIWANVLTF. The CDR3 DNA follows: TGTGCCAGTAGTATGGACGGCATATGGGCCAACGTCCTGACTTTC.

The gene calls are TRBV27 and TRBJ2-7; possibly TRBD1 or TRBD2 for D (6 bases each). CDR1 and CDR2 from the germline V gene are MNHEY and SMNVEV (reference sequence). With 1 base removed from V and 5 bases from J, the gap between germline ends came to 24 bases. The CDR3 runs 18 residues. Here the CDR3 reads CASSLFPPQRRGRNEQYF. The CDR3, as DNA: TGTGCCAGCAGTTTATTTCCACCTCAGCGGAGGGGGAGGAACGAGCAGTACTTC.

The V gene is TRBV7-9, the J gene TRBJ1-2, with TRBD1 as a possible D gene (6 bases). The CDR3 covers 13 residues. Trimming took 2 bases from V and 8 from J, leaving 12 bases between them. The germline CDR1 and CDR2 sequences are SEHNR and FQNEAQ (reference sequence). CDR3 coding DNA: TGTGCCAGCAGCTTAACCAACAGGGACGGCTACACCTTC. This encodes CASSLTNRDGYTF.

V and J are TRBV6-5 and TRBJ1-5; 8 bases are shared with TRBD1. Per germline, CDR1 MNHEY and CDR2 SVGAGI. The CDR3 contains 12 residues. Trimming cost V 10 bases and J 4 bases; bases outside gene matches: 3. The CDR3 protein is CATGQGNQPQHF. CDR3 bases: TGTGCCACCGGACAGGGAAATCAGCCCCAGCATTTT.

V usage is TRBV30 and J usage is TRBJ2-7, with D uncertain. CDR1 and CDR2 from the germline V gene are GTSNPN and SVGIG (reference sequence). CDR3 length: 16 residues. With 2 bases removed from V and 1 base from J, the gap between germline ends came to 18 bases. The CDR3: CAWSPLRRSASYEQYF. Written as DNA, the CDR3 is TGTGCCTGGAGTCCCCTTAGAAGAAGCGCTTCCTACGAGCAGTACTTC.

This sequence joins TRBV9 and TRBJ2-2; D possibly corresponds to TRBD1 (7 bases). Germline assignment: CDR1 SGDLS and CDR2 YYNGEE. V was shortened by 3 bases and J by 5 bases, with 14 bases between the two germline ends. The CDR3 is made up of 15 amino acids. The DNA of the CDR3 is TGTGCCAGCAGCGCCAGGGGGGTGGGAACCGGGGAGCTGTTTTTT. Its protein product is CASSARGVGTGELFF.

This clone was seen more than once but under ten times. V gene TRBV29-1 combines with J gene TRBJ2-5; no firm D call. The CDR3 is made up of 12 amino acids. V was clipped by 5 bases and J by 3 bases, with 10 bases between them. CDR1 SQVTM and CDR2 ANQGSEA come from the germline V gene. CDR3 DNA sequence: TGCAGCGTTTCGGATTCTAAAGAGACCCAGTACTTC. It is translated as CSVSDSKETQYF. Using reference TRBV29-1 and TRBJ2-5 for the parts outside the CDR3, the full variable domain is SAVISQKPSRDICQRGTSLTIQCQVDSQVTMMFWYRQQPGQSLTLIATANQGSEATYESGFVIDKFPISRPNLTFSTLTVSNMSPEDSSIYLCSVSDSKETQYFGPGTRLLVL.

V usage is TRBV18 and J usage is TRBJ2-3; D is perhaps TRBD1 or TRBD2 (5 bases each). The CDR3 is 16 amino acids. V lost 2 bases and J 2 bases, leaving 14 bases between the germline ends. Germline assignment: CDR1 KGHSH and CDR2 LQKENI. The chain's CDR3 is CASSPGAGPVTDTQYF. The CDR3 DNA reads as TGTGCCAGCTCACCAGGGGCGGGTCCCGTCACAGATACGCAGTATTTT.

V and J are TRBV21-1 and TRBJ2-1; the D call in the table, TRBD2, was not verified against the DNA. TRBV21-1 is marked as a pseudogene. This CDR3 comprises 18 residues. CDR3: CASSNPPASGGRYNEQFF. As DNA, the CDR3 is TGTGCCAGCAGCAACCCGCCGGCTAGCGGGGGCCGCTACAATGAGCAGTTCTTC.

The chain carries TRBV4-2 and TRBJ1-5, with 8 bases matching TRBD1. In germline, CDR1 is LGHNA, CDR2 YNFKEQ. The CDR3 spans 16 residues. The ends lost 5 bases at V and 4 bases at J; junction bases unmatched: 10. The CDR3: CASSSQGARRNQPQHF. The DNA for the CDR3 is TGTGCCAGCAGCTCTCAGGGGGCGCGTCGAAATCAGCCCCAGCATTTT.

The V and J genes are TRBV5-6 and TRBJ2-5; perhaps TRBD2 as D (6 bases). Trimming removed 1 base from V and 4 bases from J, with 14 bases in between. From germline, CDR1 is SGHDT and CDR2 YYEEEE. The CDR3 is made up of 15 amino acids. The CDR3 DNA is TGTGCCAGCAGCTTGCGAGAACTCGGGGGAGAGACCCAGTACTTC. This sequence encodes CASSLRELGGETQYF.

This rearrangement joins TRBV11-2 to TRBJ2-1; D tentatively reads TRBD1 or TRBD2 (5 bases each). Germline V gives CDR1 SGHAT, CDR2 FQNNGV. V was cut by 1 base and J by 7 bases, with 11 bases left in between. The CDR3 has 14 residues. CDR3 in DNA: TGTGCCAGCAGCTTAGTCCTAGGGGAGAATGAGCAGTTCTTC. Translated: CASSLVLGENEQFF.

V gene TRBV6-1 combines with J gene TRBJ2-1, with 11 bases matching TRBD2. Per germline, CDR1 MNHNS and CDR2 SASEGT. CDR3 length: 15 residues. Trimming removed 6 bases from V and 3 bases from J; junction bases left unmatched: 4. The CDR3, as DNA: TGTGCCAGCAGACTCGGACTAGCGGGCTACAATGAGCAGTTCTTC. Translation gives CASRLGLAGYNEQFF.

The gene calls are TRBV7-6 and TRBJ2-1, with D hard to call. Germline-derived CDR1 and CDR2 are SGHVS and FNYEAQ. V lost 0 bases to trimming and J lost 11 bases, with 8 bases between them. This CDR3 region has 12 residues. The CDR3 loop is CASSLAETKQFF. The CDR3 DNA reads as TGTGCCAGCAGCTTAGCGGAGACGAAGCAGTTCTTC.

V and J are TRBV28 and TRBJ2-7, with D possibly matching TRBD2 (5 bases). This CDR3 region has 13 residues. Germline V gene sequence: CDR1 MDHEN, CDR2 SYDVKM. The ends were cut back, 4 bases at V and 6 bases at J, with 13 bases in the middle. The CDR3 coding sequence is TGTGCCAGCAGTTCCGTCGGACTCCTCGAGCAGTACTTC. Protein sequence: CASSSVGLLEQYF. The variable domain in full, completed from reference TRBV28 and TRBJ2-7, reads DVKVTQSSRYLVKRTGEKVFLECVQDMDHENMFWYRQDPGLGLRLIYFSYDVKMKEKGDIPEGYSVSREKKERFSLILESASTNQTSMYLCASSSVGLLEQYFGPGTRLTVT.

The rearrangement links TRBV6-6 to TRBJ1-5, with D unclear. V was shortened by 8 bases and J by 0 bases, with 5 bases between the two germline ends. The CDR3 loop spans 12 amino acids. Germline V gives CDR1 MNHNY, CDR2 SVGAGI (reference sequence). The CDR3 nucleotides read TGTGCCAGCCTGACTAGCAATCAGCCCCAGCATTTT. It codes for CASLTSNQPQHF.

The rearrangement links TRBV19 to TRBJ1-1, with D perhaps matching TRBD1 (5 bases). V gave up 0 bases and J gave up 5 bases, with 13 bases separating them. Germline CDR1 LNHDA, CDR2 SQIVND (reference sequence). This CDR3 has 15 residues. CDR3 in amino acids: CASSIEPGLGTEAFF. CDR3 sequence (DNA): TGTGCCAGTAGTATAGAGCCAGGGCTGGGGACTGAAGCTTTCTTT.

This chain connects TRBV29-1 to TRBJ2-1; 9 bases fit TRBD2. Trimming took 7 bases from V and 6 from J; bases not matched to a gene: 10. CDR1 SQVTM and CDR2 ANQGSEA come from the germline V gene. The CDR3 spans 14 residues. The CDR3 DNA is TGCAGCGCCGCCGTGGGCGGGAGGGCCAATGAGCAGTTCTTC. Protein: CSAAVGGRANEQFF.

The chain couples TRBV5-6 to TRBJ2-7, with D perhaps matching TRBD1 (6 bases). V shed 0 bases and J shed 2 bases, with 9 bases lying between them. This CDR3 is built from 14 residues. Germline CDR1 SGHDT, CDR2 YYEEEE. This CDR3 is CASSLVSGAYEQYF. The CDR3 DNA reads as TGTGCCAGCAGCTTGGTCTCAGGGGCCTACGAGCAGTACTTC.

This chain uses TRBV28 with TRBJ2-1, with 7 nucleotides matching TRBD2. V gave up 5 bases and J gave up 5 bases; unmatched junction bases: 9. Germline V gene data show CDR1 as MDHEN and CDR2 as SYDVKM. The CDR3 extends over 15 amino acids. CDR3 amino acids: CASSGSWGGHNEQFF. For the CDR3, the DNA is TGTGCCAGCAGTGGCAGCTGGGGGGGTCACAATGAGCAGTTCTTC.

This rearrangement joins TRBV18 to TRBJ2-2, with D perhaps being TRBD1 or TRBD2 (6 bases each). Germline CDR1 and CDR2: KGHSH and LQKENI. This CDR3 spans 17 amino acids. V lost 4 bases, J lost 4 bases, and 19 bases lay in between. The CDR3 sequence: CASSLLGQQGGTGELFF. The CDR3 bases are TGTGCCAGCTCACTTCTTGGACAACAGGGAGGCACCGGGGAGCTGTTTTTT.

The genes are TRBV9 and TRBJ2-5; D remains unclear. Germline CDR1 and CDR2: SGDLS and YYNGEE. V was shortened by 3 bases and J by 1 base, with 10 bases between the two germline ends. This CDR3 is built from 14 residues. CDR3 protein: CASSGKGGQETQYF. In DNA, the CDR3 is TGTGCCAGCAGCGGGAAGGGCGGCCAAGAGACCCAGTACTTC. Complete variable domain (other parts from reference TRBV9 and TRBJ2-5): DSGVTQTPKHLITATGQRVTLRCSPRSGDLSVYWYQQSLDQGLQFLIQYYNGEERAKGNILERFSAQQFPDLHSELNLSSLELGDSALYFCASSGKGGQETQYFGPGTRLLVL.